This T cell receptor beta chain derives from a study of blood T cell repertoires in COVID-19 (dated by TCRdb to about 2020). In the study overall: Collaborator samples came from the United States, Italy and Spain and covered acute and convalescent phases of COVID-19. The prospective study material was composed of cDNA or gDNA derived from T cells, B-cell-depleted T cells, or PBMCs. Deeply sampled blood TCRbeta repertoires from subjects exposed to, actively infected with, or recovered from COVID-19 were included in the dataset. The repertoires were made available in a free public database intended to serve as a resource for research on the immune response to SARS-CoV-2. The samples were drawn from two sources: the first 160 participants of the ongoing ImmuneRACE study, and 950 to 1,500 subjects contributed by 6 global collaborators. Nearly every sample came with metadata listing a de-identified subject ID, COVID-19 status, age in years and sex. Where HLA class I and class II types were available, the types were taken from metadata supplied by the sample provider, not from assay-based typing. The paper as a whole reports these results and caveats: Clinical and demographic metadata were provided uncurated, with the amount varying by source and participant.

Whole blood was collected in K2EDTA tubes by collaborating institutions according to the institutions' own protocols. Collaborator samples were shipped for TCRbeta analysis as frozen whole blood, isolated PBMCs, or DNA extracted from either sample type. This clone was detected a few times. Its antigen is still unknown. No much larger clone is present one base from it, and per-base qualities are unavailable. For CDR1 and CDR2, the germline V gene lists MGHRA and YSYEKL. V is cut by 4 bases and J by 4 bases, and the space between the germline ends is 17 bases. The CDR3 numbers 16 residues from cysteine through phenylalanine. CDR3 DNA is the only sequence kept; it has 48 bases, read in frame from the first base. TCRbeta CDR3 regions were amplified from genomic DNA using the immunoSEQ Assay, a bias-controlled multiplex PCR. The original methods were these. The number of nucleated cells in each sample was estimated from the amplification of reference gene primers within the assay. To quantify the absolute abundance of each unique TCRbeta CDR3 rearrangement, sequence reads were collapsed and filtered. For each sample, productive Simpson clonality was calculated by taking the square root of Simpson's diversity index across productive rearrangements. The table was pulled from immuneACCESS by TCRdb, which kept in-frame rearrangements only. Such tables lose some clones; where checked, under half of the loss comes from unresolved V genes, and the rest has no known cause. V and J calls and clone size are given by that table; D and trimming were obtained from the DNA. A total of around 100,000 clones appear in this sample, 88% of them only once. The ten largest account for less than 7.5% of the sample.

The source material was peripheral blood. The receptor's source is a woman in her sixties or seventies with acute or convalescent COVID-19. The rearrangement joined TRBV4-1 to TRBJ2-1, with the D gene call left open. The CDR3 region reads CASSPTELLRYNEQFF. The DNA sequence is TGCGCCAGCAGCCCCACGGAGCTTTTGAGGTACAATGAGCAGTTCTTC.